The 18 T cell receptor beta chains reported below all come from one sample, sequenced in a study of identical twins (dated by TCRdb to 2015 to 2016). The library was prepared using 5' RACE. The data were produced on an Illumina HiSeq 2000. In TCRdb, the public reads were trimmed at Q25 with fastp and aligned with MiXCR, with productive beta chains retained. Each CDR3 protein appears once, grouped with its most common genes and DNA. The sample table records around 280,000 distinct CDR3 sequences; about 8% of these occur just once. Jointly, the top ten make up roughly 2% of the sample. These data were also filed under a second study, of yellow fever vaccine responses in identical twins.

The sequenced material came from memory (CD45RO+) T cells sorted from blood. This specimen's cell subset or site label, per the study, means: CD45RO+ enriched T cells. The receptor source for this set is a young woman in good health.

The table lists this clonotype with a few counts. This chain uses TRBV6-1 with TRBJ2-7, with D tentatively TRBD1 (7 bases). Trimming removed 0 bases from V and 1 base from J, with 10 bases in between. The germline CDR1 and CDR2 sequences are MNHNS and SASEGT. The CDR3 is made up of 15 amino acids. The CDR3 reads CASSEAEGASYEQYV. DNA for the CDR3: TGTGCCAGCAGTGAAGCGGAGGGGGCTTCCTACGAGCAGTACGTC.

This sequence joins TRBV2 and TRBJ1-6, with D possibly matching TRBD1 (5 bases). V was pared by 9 bases and J by 8 bases, with 14 bases between. Germline values: CDR1 SNHLY, CDR2 FYNNEI. This CDR3 is built from 13 residues. DNA of the CDR3: TGTGCCAGTCATGACAGTTCCTATTCACCCCTCCACTTT. Translating gives CASHDSSYSPLHF.

The rearrangement uses TRBV5-1 and TRBJ1-2, with TRBD1 as a possible D gene (6 bases). This CDR3 spans 14 amino acids. In germline, CDR1 is SGHRS, CDR2 YFSETQ. V was pared by 4 bases and J by 0 bases, with 10 bases between. The CDR3: CASSADRANYGYTF. In nucleotides, the CDR3 is TGCGCCAGCAGCGCGGACAGAGCTAACTATGGCTACACCTTC.

The sample holds many counts of this clonotype. This sequence joins TRBV20-1 and TRBJ1-1; no definite D call. Trimming removed 1 base at V and 0 bases at J, with 6 bases between. This CDR3 comprises 13 residues. Germline CDR1 is DFQATT and CDR2 is SNEGSKA (reference sequence). CDR3 sequence: CSARGQVNTEAFF. The CDR3 region has the DNA TGCAGTGCTAGAGGTCAGGTGAACACTGAAGCTTTCTTT.

This clonotype was seen many times. This chain links TRBV5-1 with TRBJ2-2; D is possibly TRBD2 (5 bases). The CDR3 runs to 13 residues. In germline, CDR1 is SGHRS, CDR2 YFSETQ. V shed 8 bases and J shed 4 bases, with 12 bases lying between them. Written as DNA, the CDR3 is TGCGCCAGTGGAGGTCCGGGCACCGGGGAGCTGTTTTTT. This gives the protein CASGGPGTGELFF.

V and J are TRBV29-1 and TRBJ2-1, with 8 bases matching TRBD2. Per germline, CDR1 SQVTM and CDR2 ANQGSEA. The CDR3 covers 17 residues. The ends lost 2 bases at V and 6 bases at J; junction bases unmatched: 15. The CDR3 DNA follows: TGCAGCGTTGAAATCACTAAGCTCGGGAGCGGGGGCAATGAGCAGTTCTTC. Residues: CSVEITKLGSGGNEQFF.

The gene calls are TRBV27 and TRBJ2-7; D might be TRBD2 (5 bases). Trimming stripped 5 bases from V and 4 bases from J, with 12 bases between. The CDR3 covers 13 residues. The germline V gene has CDR1 MNHEY and CDR2 SMNVEV (reference sequence). This CDR3 is CASSPYEGYEQYF. The CDR3 coding sequence is TGTGCCAGCAGTCCCTATGAGGGTTACGAGCAGTACTTC.

This clonotype showed up many times. One end of the junction does not line up with germline, which may come from a read error. The chain has TRBV7-9 and TRBJ2-1; D not resolved. Germline assignment: CDR1 SEHNR and CDR2 FQNEAQ (reference sequence). The CDR3 has 12 residues. CDR3 sequence reads: CASSQQWNEHFF. CDR3 DNA: TGTGCCAGCAGCCAGCAGTGGAATGAGCATTTCTTC.

This clonotype was counted ten times or more. The rearrangement links TRBV14 to TRBJ2-3, with 7 positions matching TRBD1. The ends lost 4 bases at V and 5 bases at J; junction bases unmatched: 6. The CDR3 length is 14 residues. Germline-derived CDR1 and CDR2 are SGHDN and FVKESK. CDR3 coding DNA: TGTGCCAGCAGCCTCCTGGACAGGAGAGATACGCAGTATTTT. Amino acid sequence: CASSLLDRRDTQYF. Full variable domain (remainder filled in from reference TRBV14 and TRBJ2-3): EAGVTQFPSHSVIEKGQTVTLRCDPISGHDNLYWYRRVMGKEIKFLLHFVKESKQDESGMPNNRFLAERTGGTYSTLKVQPAELEDSGVYFCASSLLDRRDTQYFGPGTRLTVL.

This clonotype appeared many times. The genes are TRBV20-1 and TRBJ2-1; D is undetermined. This CDR3 comprises 13 residues. Germline lookup yields CDR1 DFQATT and CDR2 SNEGSKA (reference sequence). V was pared by 3 bases and J by 7 bases, with 13 bases between. The CDR3 protein is CSARETGTNEQFF. In DNA, the CDR3 is TGCAGTGCTAGGGAAACGGGTACGAATGAGCAGTTCTTC.

The table lists this clonotype with a few counts. This rearrangement joins TRBV2 to TRBJ2-5; D perhaps matches TRBD1 (5 bases). Germline-derived CDR1 and CDR2 are SNHLY and FYNNEI. V was clipped by 8 bases and J by 0 bases, with 10 bases between them. This CDR3 is 13 amino acids long. The CDR3 reads CASSDRNQETQYF. The CDR3 nucleotides read TGTGCCAGCTCAGACAGAAACCAAGAGACCCAGTACTTC. Drawing the rest from reference TRBV2 and TRBJ2-5, the complete variable domain is EPEVTQTPSHQVTQMGQEVILRCVPISNHLYFYWYRQILGQKVEFLVSFYNNEISEKSEIFDDQFSVERPDGSNFTLKIRSTKLEDSAMYFCASSDRNQETQYFGPGTRLLVL.

The chain has TRBV7-6 and TRBJ2-3, with D perhaps TRBD2 (7 bases). This CDR3 has 17 amino acids. Germline-derived CDR1 and CDR2 are SGHVS and FNYEAQ. Deletions cut 1 base from V and 8 bases from J, with 22 bases between. The DNA for the CDR3 is TGTGCCAGCAGCTTAGGGGCTGCTGGGGGGGGCCTAGTTACGCAGTATTTT. Its protein product is CASSLGAAGGGLVTQYF.

This clonotype came up a few times. This rearrangement joins TRBV10-3 to TRBJ2-1, with TRBD2 matching over 9 bases. Germline CDR1 reads ENHRY; CDR2 reads SYGVKD. V lost 0 bases to trimming and J lost 3 bases; unmatched junction nucleotides: 6. The CDR3 sequence is 17 residues long. In DNA, the CDR3 is TGTGCCATCAGTGAGTCAGATAGCGGGGGAGTCTACAATGAGCAGTTCTTC. Translating gives CAISESDSGGVYNEQFF.

Ten or more counts support this clonotype. This chain uses TRBV12-3 or TRBV12-4 with TRBJ2-3; perhaps TRBD2 as D (6 bases). This CDR3 comprises 17 residues. V was trimmed by 1 base and J by 1 base, leaving 15 bases between them. CDR3 sequence (DNA): TGTGCCAGCAGTTTAGAGAAGGGTGCTAGCGGCACAGATACGCAGTATTTT. Its translation: CASSLEKGASGTDTQYF.

This clonotype has more than one count but fewer than ten. The J gene is TRBJ2-3, the V gene TRBV10-3, with 11 nucleotides matching TRBD2. The CDR3 is 14 residues long. Germline CDR1 reads ENHRY; CDR2 reads SYGVKD. Germline trimming cut 5 bases from V and 8 bases from J; bases unmatched to any gene: 6. The CDR3 here is CAISTLAGESTQYF. In DNA, the CDR3 is TGTGCCATCAGTACACTAGCGGGGGAGAGTACGCAGTATTTT.

This clonotype was counted between two and nine times. The gene calls are TRBV5-1 and TRBJ2-5, with D hard to call. The CDR3 is made up of 14 amino acids. With 3 bases removed from V and 1 base from J, the gap between germline ends came to 10 bases. Germline CDR1 SGHRS, CDR2 YFSETQ. CDR3 residues: CASSYDGFQETQYF. The CDR3 DNA reads TGCGCCAGCAGCTACGACGGGTTCCAAGAGACCCAGTACTTC.

The chain uses TRBV6-5 and TRBJ2-3; TRBD2 aligns across 12 bases. The CDR3 consists of 18 residues. The junction had 12 bases not matched to a gene; V was cut back by 3 bases and J by 5 bases. Per germline, CDR1 MNHEY and CDR2 SVGAGI. The CDR3 loop is CASSYEASGRAGGDTQYF. In DNA form, the CDR3 reads TGTGCCAGCAGTTATGAGGCTAGCGGGAGGGCCGGGGGAGATACGCAGTATTTT.

This clonotype came up a few times. The chain is built from TRBV10-3 and TRBJ2-1; the D is unclear. The V end was cut by 0 bases, the J end by 0 bases, with 9 bases between. Germline CDR1 ENHRY, CDR2 SYGVKD. This CDR3 is built from 16 residues. CDR3 bases: TGTGCCATCAGTGAGTCGGCGGCTAGCTCCTACAATGAGCAGTTCTTC. Its protein is CAISESAASSYNEQFF.